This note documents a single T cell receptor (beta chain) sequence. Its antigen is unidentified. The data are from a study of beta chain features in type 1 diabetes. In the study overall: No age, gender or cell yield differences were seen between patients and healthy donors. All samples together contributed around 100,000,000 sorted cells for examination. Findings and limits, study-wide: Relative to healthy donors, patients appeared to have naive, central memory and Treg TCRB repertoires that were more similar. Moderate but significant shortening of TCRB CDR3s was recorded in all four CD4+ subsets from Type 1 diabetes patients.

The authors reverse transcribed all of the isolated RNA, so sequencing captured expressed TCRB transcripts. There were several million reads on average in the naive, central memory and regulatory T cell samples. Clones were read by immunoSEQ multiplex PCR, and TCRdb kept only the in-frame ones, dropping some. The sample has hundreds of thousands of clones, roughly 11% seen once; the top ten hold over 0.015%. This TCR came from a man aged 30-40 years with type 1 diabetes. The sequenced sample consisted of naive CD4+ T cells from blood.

DNA of the CDR3: TGTGCCAGCAGTGACACTCCAGGGGACTCTGGAAACACCATATATTTT. The encoded protein is CASSDTPGDSGNTIYF. V gene TRBV25-1 combines with J gene TRBJ1-3, with D perhaps TRBD1 (6 bases). The CDR3 has 16 residues. The germline CDR1 and CDR2 sequences are MGHDK and SYGVNS. Between the trimmed V and J ends, which lost 3 bases and 0 bases, there was a span of 12 bases.